The present entry profiles one TCR beta chain with its context. What it binds is unknown. Data came from immunoSEQ multiplex PCR; TCRdb stores just in-frame clones and leaves some out. Found here are approximately 220,000 clones, approximately 88% of them singletons; the top ten hold 11% to 15%. The donors were members of the validation cohort comprising over a hundred subjects, separate from the roughly 640-subject first cohort. This sample stems from a study of cytomegalovirus exposure and HLA in healthy donors. General observations from the study: There were 164 TCR beta chains listed as cytomegalovirus-associated. According to a subsequent analysis, TCR clusters from the first cohort were inclined to appear together in the 110 or so validation repertoires.

CDR1 is LNHDA and CDR2 is SQIVND in the germline V gene (reference sequence). Between the trimmed V and J ends, which lost 7 bases and 4 bases, there was a span of 6 bases. CDR3 size: 11 residues. The sequenced sample was PBMCs. The chain has TRBV19 and TRBJ2-3; the D is unclear. This receptor was obtained from a woman aged 30 to 39 in good health and CMV-seropositive. This CDR3 is CASTEADTQYF. The DNA for the CDR3 is TGTGCCAGTACAGAGGCAGATACGCAGTATTTT.